These 10 T cell receptor beta chains came from one sample sequenced in a study of Ad26.COV2.S vaccination and SARS-CoV-2 variants. Stated treatment: some 19 received Ad26.COV2.S at low or high dose, single or two shots; 5 received placebo; per-sample allocation not given. The samples date from day 63 after the first vaccine or placebo injection. Method: immunoSEQ multiplex PCR; TCRdb's copy keeps in-frame clones and lacks some. There are 350,000 to 400,000 clones in the sample; more than 85% occur only once, and roughly 3% lies in the top ten. The starting material was peripheral blood, obtained in a trial of Ad26.COV2.S vaccine versus placebo. These receptors all stem from a person aged 18 to 65 who received the Ad26.COV2.S COVID-19 vaccine or a placebo.

This clone has a count of ten or more. This CDR3 is also generated by other DNA sequences in the sample. The chain is built from TRBV6-6 and TRBJ2-1; D remains unclear. The CDR3 covers 12 residues. Germline lookup yields CDR1 MNHNY and CDR2 SVGAGI (reference sequence). The V end lost 6 bases, the J end lost 2 bases, and 5 bases lay between the germline ends. The DNA of the CDR3 is TGTGCCAGCAGCCGACCCTACAATGAGCAGTTCTTC. It is translated as CASSRPYNEQFF.

The chain combines TRBV25-1 with TRBJ1-3; D possibly corresponds to TRBD1 (5 bases). Trimming stripped 4 bases from V and 4 bases from J, with 20 bases between. CDR3 length: 17 amino acids. CDR1 and CDR2 from the germline V gene are MGHDK and SYGVNS. Written as DNA, the CDR3 is TGTGCCAGCAGTGCCTACGGACGGGGGGAGTTCGGAAACACCATATATTTT. Protein: CASSAYGRGEFGNTIYF. The full variable domain, its missing parts supplied by reference TRBV25-1 and TRBJ1-3, is EADIYQTPRYLVIGTGKKITLECSQTMGHDKMYWYQQDPGMELHLIHYSYGVNSTEKGDLSSESTVSRIRTEHFPLTLESARPSHTSQYLCASSAYGRGEFGNTIYFGEGSWLTVV.

This sequence joins TRBV13 and TRBJ2-5; 9 positions match TRBD2. Germline-derived CDR1 and CDR2 are PRHDT and FYEKMQ (reference sequence). The V segment lost 0 bases and the J segment 4 bases; nucleotides outside the gene matches: 9. The CDR3 is 17 residues long. The CDR3, as DNA: TGTGCCAGCAGCTTAGGCCGGCGCGGGGGGGCTGCAGAGACCCAGTACTTC. Its translation is CASSLGRRGGAAETQYF.

The genes are TRBV12-3 or TRBV12-4 and TRBJ2-3; D unclear. The CDR3 extends over 13 amino acids. Trimming took 6 bases from V and 3 from J, leaving 10 bases between them. This CDR3 reads CASSESQTDTQYF. CDR3 sequence (DNA): TGTGCCAGCAGCGAATCCCAGACAGATACGCAGTATTTT.

This chain's CDR3 is CASSTSGADTQYF. In nucleotides, the CDR3 is TGTGCCAGCAGTACTAGCGGCGCAGATACGCAGTATTTT. The chain recombines TRBV2 with TRBJ2-3; 8 nucleotides agree with TRBD2. Germline CDR1 SNHLY, CDR2 FYNNEI. The CDR3 sequence is 13 residues long. V lost 5 bases and J lost 4; bases outside the gene matches: 2. The whole variable domain, filled in from reference TRBV2 and TRBJ2-3, reads EPEVTQTPSHQVTQMGQEVILRCVPISNHLYFYWYRQILGQKVEFLVSFYNNEISEKSEIFDDQFSVERPDGSNFTLKIRSTKLEDSAMYFCASSTSGADTQYFGPGTRLTVL.

This rearrangement joins TRBV6-2 or TRBV6-3 to TRBJ1-2, with 8 bases lining up with TRBD1. The CDR3 sequence is 14 residues long. The germline V gene has CDR1 MNHEY and CDR2 SVGEGT. J gave up 3 bases and V 5 bases, and 5 bases lay outside the gene matches. CDR3 protein: CASSNRTGYYGYTF. CDR3 coding DNA: TGTGCCAGCAGTAACAGGACAGGGTACTATGGCTACACCTTC.

V and J are TRBV5-1 and TRBJ1-2, with 9 positions matching TRBD1. Trimming took 4 bases from V and 7 from J; bases not matched to a gene: 8. CDR3 length equals 14 residues. From germline, CDR1 is SGHRS and CDR2 YFSETQ. The CDR3 sequence is CASSPGTGYSGYTF. CDR3 coding DNA: TGCGCCAGCAGCCCGGGGACAGGGTATTCTGGCTACACCTTC.

The V call is TRBV3-1 (or the pseudogene TRBV3-2), the J call TRBJ1-1, with D uncertain. The CDR3 consists of 15 residues. The germline V gene has CDR1 LGHDT and CDR2 YNNKEL (reference sequence). Trimming removed 2 bases from V and 2 bases from J, with 12 bases in between. Written as DNA, the CDR3 is TGTGCCAGCAGCCAATACCTTAAATTCAACACTGAAGCTTTCTTT. Its protein is CASSQYLKFNTEAFF.

This clone was observed once. This chain connects TRBV10-3 to TRBJ2-7; TRBD2 is a possible D gene (5 bases). This CDR3 is built from 11 residues. Germline CDR1 and CDR2: ENHRY and SYGVKD. The V and J ends lost 4 bases and 4 bases respectively, with 5 bases between them. CDR3 sequence: CAISGGYEQYF. CDR3 bases: TGTGCCATCAGTGGCGGGTACGAGCAGTACTTC.

The genes are TRBV5-8 and TRBJ1-3; D might be TRBD1 (6 bases). Per the germline V gene, CDR1 is SGHTS and CDR2 is YDEGEE. V was trimmed by 0 bases and J by 0 bases, leaving 13 bases between them. The CDR3 sequence is 17 residues long. CDR3 coding DNA: TGTGCCAGCAGCTTGGACAGGGCCCTCCTCTCTGGAAACACCATATATTTT. Translation: CASSLDRALLSGNTIYF.